This TCR beta chain came from a study of T cell changes during pregnancy in multiple sclerosis. TCRdb keeps only in-frame clones here, not all; method: immunoSEQ multiplex PCR. The sample has approximately 83,000 clones, over 80% seen once. Germline V gene lookup returns CDR1 SNHLY and CDR2 FYNNEI. V was trimmed by 3 bases and J by 3 bases, leaving 8 bases between them. The CDR3 sequence is 13 residues long. This receptor was taken from a female donor with multiple sclerosis, enrolled in a pregnancy study. The chain is built from TRBV2 and TRBJ1-1; D gene ambiguous. This sample comprised peripheral blood, obtained in the first trimester of pregnancy. CDR3 nucleotide sequence: TGTGCCAGCAGTGACAGGTCAGACACTGAAGCTTTCTTT. Translated, it gives CASSDRSDTEAFF.